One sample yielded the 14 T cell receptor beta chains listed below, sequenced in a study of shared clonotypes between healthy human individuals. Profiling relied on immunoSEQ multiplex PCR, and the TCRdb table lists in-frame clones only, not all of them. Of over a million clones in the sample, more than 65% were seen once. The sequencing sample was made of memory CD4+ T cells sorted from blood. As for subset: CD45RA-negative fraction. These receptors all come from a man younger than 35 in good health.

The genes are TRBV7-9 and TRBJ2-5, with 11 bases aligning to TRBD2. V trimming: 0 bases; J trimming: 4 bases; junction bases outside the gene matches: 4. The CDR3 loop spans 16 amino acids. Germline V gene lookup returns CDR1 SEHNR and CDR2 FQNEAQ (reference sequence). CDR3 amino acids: CASSLAGTSGAETQYF. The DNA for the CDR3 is TGTGCCAGCAGCTTAGCTGGGACTAGCGGTGCAGAGACCCAGTACTTC.

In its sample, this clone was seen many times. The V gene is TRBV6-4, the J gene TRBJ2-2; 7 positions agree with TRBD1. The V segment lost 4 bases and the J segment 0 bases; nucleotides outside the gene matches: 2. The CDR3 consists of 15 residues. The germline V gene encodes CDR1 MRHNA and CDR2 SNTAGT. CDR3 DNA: TGTGCCAGCAGTGGGGGACAGTCGAACACCGGGGAGCTGTTTTTT. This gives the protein CASSGGQSNTGELFF.

CDR3 nucleotides: TGCAGCGTTGAGGGTTTCAGGGGGAGTACTGAAGCTTTCTTT. As protein: CSVEGFRGSTEAFF. J is TRBJ1-1 and V is TRBV29-1; 7 nucleotides align to TRBD1. This CDR3 spans 14 amino acids. Germline V CDR1 and CDR2: SQVTM, ANQGSEA. V gave up 3 bases and J gave up 5 bases; unmatched junction bases: 9.

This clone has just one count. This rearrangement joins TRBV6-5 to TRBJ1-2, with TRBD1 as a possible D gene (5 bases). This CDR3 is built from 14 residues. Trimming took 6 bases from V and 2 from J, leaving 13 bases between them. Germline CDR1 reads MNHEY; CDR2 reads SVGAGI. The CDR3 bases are TGTGCCAGCAGATCTGGGACTGCAAACTATGGCTACACCTTC. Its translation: CASRSGTANYGYTF.

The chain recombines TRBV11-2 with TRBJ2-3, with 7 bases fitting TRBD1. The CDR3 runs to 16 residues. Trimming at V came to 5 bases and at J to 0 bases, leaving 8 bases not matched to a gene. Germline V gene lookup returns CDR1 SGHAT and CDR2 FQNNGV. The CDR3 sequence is CASSIGQVASTDTQYF. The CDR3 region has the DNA TGTGCCAGCAGCATCGGACAGGTTGCTAGCACAGATACGCAGTATTTT.

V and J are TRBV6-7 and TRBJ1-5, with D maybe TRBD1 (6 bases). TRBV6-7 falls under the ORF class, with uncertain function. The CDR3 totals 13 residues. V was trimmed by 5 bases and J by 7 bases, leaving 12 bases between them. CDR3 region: CASSVQGCQPQHF. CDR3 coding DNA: TGTGCCAGCAGTGTACAGGGTTGCCAGCCCCAGCATTTT.

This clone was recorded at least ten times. DNA of the CDR3: TGCGCCAGCAGCTTGGGCACTTCCGCGCTTTTACGAGAGACCCAGTACTTC. Its protein product is CASSLGTSALLRETQYF. The rearrangement joins TRBV5-1 to TRBJ2-5; D unresolved. The germline CDR1 and CDR2 sequences are SGHRS and YFSETQ. The ends were cut back, 0 bases at V and 4 bases at J, with 19 bases in the middle. This CDR3 has 17 amino acids.

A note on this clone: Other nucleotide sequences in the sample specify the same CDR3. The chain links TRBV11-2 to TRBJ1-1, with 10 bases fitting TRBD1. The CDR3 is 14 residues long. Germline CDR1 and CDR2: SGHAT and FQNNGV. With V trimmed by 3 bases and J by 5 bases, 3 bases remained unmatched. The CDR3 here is CASSLGQGSTEAFF. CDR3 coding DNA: TGTGCCAGCAGCTTGGGACAGGGGAGTACTGAAGCTTTCTTT.

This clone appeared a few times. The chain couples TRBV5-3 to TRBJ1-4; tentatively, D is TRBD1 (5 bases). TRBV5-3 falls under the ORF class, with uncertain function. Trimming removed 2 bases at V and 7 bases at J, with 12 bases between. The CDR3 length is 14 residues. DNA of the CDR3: TGTGCCAGAAGCTTTGGGGCGAGGGCTGAAAAACTGTTTTTT. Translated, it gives CARSFGARAEKLFF.

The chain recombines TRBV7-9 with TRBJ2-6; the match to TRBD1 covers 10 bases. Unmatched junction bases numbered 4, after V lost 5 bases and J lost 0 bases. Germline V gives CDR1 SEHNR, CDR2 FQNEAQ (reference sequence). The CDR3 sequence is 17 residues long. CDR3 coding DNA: TGTGCCAGCAGCCCCGGGACAGGGGACTCTGGGGCCAACGTCCTGACTTTC. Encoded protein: CASSPGTGDSGANVLTF.

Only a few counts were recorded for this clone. CDR3 residues: CAPLAGSGRFGELFF. Here the CDR3 DNA reads TGTGCCCCACTGGCTGGTAGCGGGAGGTTCGGGGAGCTGTTTTTT. The chain is built from TRBV5-3 and TRBJ2-2; 10 bases map to TRBD2. TRBV5-3 is flagged as an ORF with uncertain function. V lost 10 bases to trimming and J lost 7 bases; unmatched junction nucleotides: 13. The CDR3 has 15 amino acids.

The CDR3 is CASSSLGGLSGANVLTF. The CDR3 DNA reads as TGCGCCAGCAGCTCTCTAGGGGGACTCTCTGGGGCCAACGTCCTGACTTTC. The V gene is TRBV4-1, the J gene TRBJ2-6, with D perhaps matching TRBD1 or TRBD2 (6 bases each). The V and J ends lost 5 bases and 0 bases respectively, with 14 bases between them. Germline V lookup: CDR1 MGHRA, CDR2 YSYEKL. This CDR3 has 17 residues.

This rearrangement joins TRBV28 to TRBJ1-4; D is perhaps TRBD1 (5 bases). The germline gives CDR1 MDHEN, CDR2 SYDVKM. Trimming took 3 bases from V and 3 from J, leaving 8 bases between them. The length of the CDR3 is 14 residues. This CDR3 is CASSFGGANEKLFF. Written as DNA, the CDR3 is TGTGCCAGCAGTTTTGGAGGGGCTAATGAAAAACTGTTTTTT.

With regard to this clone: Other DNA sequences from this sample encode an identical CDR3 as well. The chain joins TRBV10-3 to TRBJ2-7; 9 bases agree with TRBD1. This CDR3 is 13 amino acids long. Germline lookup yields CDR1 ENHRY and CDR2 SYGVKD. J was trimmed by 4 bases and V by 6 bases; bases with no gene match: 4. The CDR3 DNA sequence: TGTGCCATCAGCGGCGGACAGGGGTACGAGCAGTACTTC. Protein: CAISGGQGYEQYF.